Following are 7 T cell receptor beta chains from one sample sequenced in a study of siplizumab effects on memory and regulatory T cells. Produced via immunoSEQ multiplex PCR; TCRdb's table is partial and in-frame only. The table has approximately 50,000 clones, roughly 93% seen once; the top ten hold about 15%. Sample: CD8+ T cells sorted from blood. The source of these receptors is a human donor in good health.

The chain has TRBV27 and TRBJ2-7, with D possibly being TRBD2 (5 bases). CDR1 and CDR2 from the germline V gene are MNHEY and SMNVEV (reference sequence). The CDR3 extends over 13 amino acids. V gave up 3 bases and J gave up 6 bases, with 12 bases separating them. CDR3 nucleotides: TGTGCCAGCAGTTTCCGCGGGCGTTCCGAGCAGTACTTC. Residues: CASSFRGRSEQYF.

This clone is a singleton in its sample. Other DNA sequences from this sample encode an identical CDR3 as well. The V call is TRBV28, the J call TRBJ2-1, with D perhaps matching TRBD1 or TRBD2 (5 bases each). Germline-derived CDR1 and CDR2 are MDHEN and SYDVKM. This CDR3 is 15 amino acids long. Trimming removed 2 bases from V and 1 base from J, with 9 bases in between. This CDR3 is CASSLEGPSYNEQFF. The DNA of the CDR3 is TGTGCCAGCAGTTTAGAGGGGCCGTCCTACAATGAGCAGTTCTTC.

The chain carries TRBV4-1 and TRBJ2-3; D not resolved. V gave up 3 bases and J gave up 4 bases, with 11 bases separating them. CDR1 and CDR2 from the germline V gene are MGHRA and YSYEKL. The CDR3 sequence is 14 residues long. CDR3 bases: TGCGCCAGCAGCCACTCGATACGCGCAGATACGCAGTATTTT. Protein sequence: CASSHSIRADTQYF.

The V gene is TRBV15, the J gene TRBJ2-1; 11 bases align to TRBD2. Unmatched junction bases numbered 5, after V lost 3 bases and J lost 7 bases. CDR1 and CDR2 (germline): LNHNV, YYDKDF (reference sequence). The CDR3 loop spans 15 amino acids. DNA of the CDR3: TGTGCCACCAGCAGTTTAGCGGGAGGGGGTAATGAGCAGTTCTTC. The encoded protein is CATSSLAGGGNEQFF.

The chain links TRBV28 to TRBJ2-5; 10 nucleotides agree with TRBD2. The V and J ends lost 7 bases and 1 base, in that order; junction bases with no gene match: 6. CDR3 length: 15 amino acids. Germline CDR1 MDHEN, CDR2 SYDVKM. The CDR3 DNA follows: TGTGCCAGCACCCCAGCGGGAGGGTTCCAAGAGACCCAGTACTTC. Translated, it gives CASTPAGGFQETQYF.

The rearrangement links TRBV21-1 to TRBJ2-7; the table names TRBD1, a call not compared with the DNA. TRBV21-1 is given as a pseudogene. The CDR3 has 16 amino acids. CDR3: CASSTGQGRENYEQYF. The DNA of the CDR3 is TGTGCCAGCAGCACGGGACAGGGCCGGGAGAATTACGAGCAGTACTTC.

This clone was recorded at least ten times. The chain is built from TRBV6-5 and TRBJ2-7; D ambiguous. CDR1 is MNHEY and CDR2 is SVGAGI in the germline V gene. The CDR3 length is 14 residues. Between the trimmed V and J ends, which lost 6 bases and 3 bases, there was a span of 15 bases. The CDR3 bases are TGTGCCAGCAGCCTCAGAGGCTCTATCTACGAGCAGTACTTC. Its translation is CASSLRGSIYEQYF.